The sample holds many counts of the clone carrying this T cell receptor (beta chain). This sample is drawn from a study of regulatory T cells in long-lasting Graves disease. The germline V gene encodes CDR1 DFQATT and CDR2 SNEGSKA (reference sequence). The CDR3 has 14 residues. V lost 6 bases and J lost 1; bases outside the gene matches: 8. This sample's time point: persistent/refractory GD, antithyroid drugs over 5 years with positive TRAb. From RNA extracted from PBMCs, the TCR library was made. Library construction for TCR beta used iRepertoire HTBI primers and Arm-PCR of CDR3 regions. TCRdb itself ran the multiplex PCR reads through MiXCR, one entry per CDR3 protein. The table lists 700,000 or so distinct CDR3 sequences, about 32% of them singletons.

Sequencing was performed on peripheral blood mononuclear cells (PBMCs), taken when the disease was refractory, from a patient treated with antithyroid drugs. The chain combines TRBV20-1 with TRBJ2-5, with TRBD1 matching 7 bases. This sequence originates from a female donor with Graves disease. The CDR3 coding sequence is TGCAGTGCATCCCGACAGGGCGGCCAAGAGACCCAGTACTTC. Its protein product is CSASRQGGQETQYF.